One and the same sample provided the 23 T cell receptor beta chains below, sequenced in a study of cytomegalovirus exposure and HLA in healthy donors (dated by TCRdb to the late 2010s). Libraries were made using the immunoSEQ multiplex PCR assay. For the multiplex PCR, a mixture combining 60 forward primers for TCR Vbeta segments and 13 reverse primers for TCR Jbeta segments was used. The clones in this table, taken by TCRdb from immuneACCESS, are in-frame only. Not every clone is retained; where verified, under half of the shortfall comes from an unresolved V gene, and the cause of the rest is unknown. This sample holds over 65,000 clones; 75% were observed only once. Of the sample, 2% to 2.5% is held by the ten largest clones. Specimen: PBMCs. These receptors all stem from a man aged 35-49 years in good health and CMV-seronegative.

This chain joins TRBV5-1 and TRBJ2-7; 8 bases map to TRBD1. With 5 bases clipped from V and 2 bases from J, the junction kept 6 bases outside the gene matches. The CDR3 is made up of 14 amino acids. The germline V gene encodes CDR1 SGHRS and CDR2 YFSETQ. CDR3 residues: CASSSGTGAYEQYF. CDR3 sequence (DNA): TGCGCCAGCAGTTCCGGGACAGGCGCCTACGAGCAGTACTTC.

V gene TRBV9 combines with J gene TRBJ1-2; TRBD1 is a possible D gene (5 bases). The CDR3 is 12 amino acids. Germline CDR1 and CDR2: SGDLS and YYNGEE. Trimming left V 4 bases short and J 6 bases short, with 10 bases between. CDR3 nucleotides: TGTGCCAGCAGCTCCTCCAGGGATGGCTACACCTTC. As protein: CASSSSRDGYTF.

The table lists this clone with a count of one. This chain links TRBV28 with TRBJ1-2; 8 positions match TRBD1. The CDR3 extends over 13 amino acids. CDR1 is MDHEN, CDR2 SYDVKM, per germline. With V trimmed by 5 bases and J by 4 bases, 3 bases remained unmatched. The CDR3 loop is CASSPDRGYGYTF. The CDR3, as DNA: TGTGCCAGCAGTCCCGACAGGGGCTATGGCTACACCTTC.

The V gene is TRBV19, the J gene TRBJ2-7, with TRBD1 matching 10 bases. CDR1 LNHDA and CDR2 SQIVND come from the germline V gene (reference sequence). With 5 bases clipped from V and 4 bases from J, the junction kept 8 bases outside the gene matches. This CDR3 is built from 15 residues. The CDR3 sequence is CASSAGQGTLYEQYF. DNA of the CDR3: TGTGCCAGTAGTGCGGGACAGGGGACTTTATACGAGCAGTACTTC. The full variable domain, completed using reference TRBV19 and TRBJ2-7, is DGGITQSPKYLFRKEGQNVTLSCEQNLNHDAMYWYRQDPGQGLRLIYYSQIVNDFQKGDIAEGYSVSREKKESFPLTVTSAQKNPTAFYLCASSAGQGTLYEQYFGPGTRLTVT.

J is TRBJ1-5 and V is TRBV10-2, with TRBD1 matching 10 bases. Germline values: CDR1 WSHSY, CDR2 SAAADI. J lost 6 bases, V lost 7 bases, and 3 bases had no gene match. The length of the CDR3 is 13 residues. CDR3 protein: CASTGQGGQPQHF. The CDR3 DNA sequence: TGCGCCAGCACCGGACAGGGGGGTCAGCCCCAGCATTTT.

V gene TRBV29-1 combines with J gene TRBJ1-2; no clear D. The V end was cut by 3 bases, the J end by 4 bases, with 9 bases between. CDR3 length: 12 amino acids. CDR1 is SQVTM and CDR2 is ANQGSEA in the germline V gene. The CDR3 bases are TGCAGCGTTGATCTGAGTACCTATGGCTACACCTTC. Protein sequence: CSVDLSTYGYTF.

The V and J genes are TRBV18 and TRBJ1-1; tentatively, D is TRBD1 (5 bases). Looked up from germline, CDR1 is KGHSH and CDR2 is LQKENI. The CDR3 is 14 residues long. V dropped 2 bases and J dropped 1 base, with 8 bases sitting between them. CDR3 loop: CASSPNDRNTEAFF. The CDR3 DNA reads as TGTGCCAGCTCACCAAACGACAGGAACACTGAAGCTTTCTTT.

The chain joins TRBV10-3 to TRBJ2-7; 8 nucleotides match TRBD1. Germline V gives CDR1 ENHRY, CDR2 SYGVKD. The CDR3 has 14 residues. V lost 6 bases and J lost 2; bases outside the gene matches: 6. This chain's CDR3 is CAISPDRAAYEQYF. The CDR3 nucleotides are TGTGCCATCAGCCCGGACAGGGCCGCCTACGAGCAGTACTTC.

The chain combines TRBV11-2 with TRBJ1-4; D might be TRBD1 (6 bases). The germline V and J ends were trimmed by 5 bases and 8 bases, with 12 bases remaining between them. CDR1 SGHAT and CDR2 FQNNGV come from the germline V gene. The CDR3 contains 13 residues. CDR3 nucleotide sequence: TGTGCCAGCAGCCCAGGGGTGGGCGAAAAACTGTTTTTT. This encodes CASSPGVGEKLFF. Variable domain in full (rest from reference TRBV11-2 and TRBJ1-4): EAGVAQSPRYKIIEKRQSVAFWCNPISGHATLYWYQQILGQGPKLLIQFQNNGVVDDSQLPKDRFSAERLKGVDSTLKIQPAKLEDSAVYLCASSPGVGEKLFFGSGTQLSVL.

This chain links TRBV28 with TRBJ1-5; D not resolved. Germline lookup yields CDR1 MDHEN and CDR2 SYDVKM. The CDR3 extends over 13 amino acids. The germline V and J ends were trimmed by 1 base and 6 bases, with 7 bases remaining between them. The CDR3 here is CASSLYGGQPQHF. The CDR3 region has the DNA TGTGCCAGCAGTTTATATGGAGGTCAGCCCCAGCATTTT.

A few counts support this clone. The chain couples TRBV7-8 to TRBJ1-4; a possible D gene is TRBD1 (5 bases). Trimming pared 7 bases from V and 0 bases from J, leaving 12 bases between. Per germline, CDR1 SGHVS and CDR2 FQNEAQ. This CDR3 has 15 residues. CDR3 in DNA: TGTGCCAGCACCATGGACATTGCAACTAATGAAAAACTGTTTTTT. Translation: CASTMDIATNEKLFF. Based on the CDR3 plus reference TRBV7-8 and TRBJ1-4, the full variable domain is GAGVSQSPRYKVAKRGQDVALRCDPISGHVSLFWYQQALGQGPEFLTYFQNEAQLDKSGLPSDRFFAERPEGSVSTLKIQRTQQEDSAVYLCASTMDIATNEKLFFGSGTQLSVL.

CDR3 amino acids: CASRPGTDTGELFF. The CDR3 DNA follows: TGTGCCAGTAGGCCCGGGACAGACACCGGGGAGCTGTTTTTT. The gene calls are TRBV19 and TRBJ2-2, with 7 nucleotides matching TRBD1. CDR3 length: 14 residues. Germline-derived CDR1 and CDR2 are LNHDA and SQIVND (reference sequence). Unmatched junction bases numbered 4, after V lost 6 bases and J lost 3 bases.

This clone was counted a single time. V gene TRBV7-8 combines with J gene TRBJ1-5; D uncertain. Germline V lookup: CDR1 SGHVS, CDR2 FQNEAQ. The CDR3 consists of 14 residues. Trimming removed 4 bases from V and 6 bases from J, with 13 bases in between. For the CDR3, the DNA is TGTGCCAGCAGCTCCCGGACGGGGTTTCAGCCCCAGCATTTT. Residues: CASSSRTGFQPQHF.

The V call is TRBV5-6, the J call TRBJ2-1, with 11 bases fitting TRBD2. With V trimmed by 0 bases and J by 5 bases, 4 bases remained unmatched. Germline CDR1 reads SGHDT; CDR2 reads YYEEEE. This CDR3 spans 16 amino acids. CDR3 sequence: CASSLVAGGSDNEQFF. For the CDR3, the DNA is TGTGCCAGCAGCTTGGTAGCGGGAGGGTCTGACAATGAGCAGTTCTTC.

The chain is built from TRBV9 and TRBJ2-1; TRBD2 agrees at 13 bases. Per germline, CDR1 SGDLS and CDR2 YYNGEE. V gave up 6 bases and J gave up 1 base; unmatched junction bases: 7. The CDR3 sequence is 17 residues long. The CDR3 DNA follows: TGTGCCAGCACCCGGACTAGCGGGAGCGCGTCCTACAATGAGCAGTTCTTC. Translation: CASTRTSGSASYNEQFF.

The chain recombines TRBV5-1 with TRBJ1-1; the D is unclear. CDR1 and CDR2 (germline): SGHRS, YFSETQ. The germline V and J ends were trimmed by 5 bases and 2 bases, with 16 bases remaining between them. The CDR3 has 15 amino acids. DNA for the CDR3: TGCGCCAGCAGTAGAGGTCGCACTATCAACACTGAAGCTTTCTTT. This gives the protein CASSRGRTINTEAFF.

The chain recombines TRBV4-2 with TRBJ1-2, with D maybe TRBD1 (6 bases). This CDR3 is 17 amino acids long. V was pared by 0 bases and J by 1 base, with 15 bases between. Germline CDR1 is LGHNA and CDR2 is YNFKEQ. CDR3 in DNA: TGTGCCAGCAGCCAAGATCTACAGGGCCCCCTTAACTATGGCTACACCTTC. This gives the protein CASSQDLQGPLNYGYTF.

This chain connects TRBV5-6 to TRBJ2-4; no clear D gene. The CDR3 sequence is 16 residues long. Germline V gene data show CDR1 as SGHDT and CDR2 as YYEEEE. The ends were cut back, 0 bases at V and 2 bases at J, with 12 bases in the middle. For the CDR3, the DNA is TGTGCCAGCAGCTTGGGTCCGGTTCCCACCAAAAACATTCAGTACTTC. Translating gives CASSLGPVPTKNIQYF.

The rearrangement uses TRBV28 and TRBJ1-1; 7 nucleotides line up with TRBD1. CDR3 size: 13 residues. The trim removed 3 bases at V and 7 bases at J, leaving 5 bases unmatched. The V gene's germline CDR1 is MDHEN and CDR2 SYDVKM. CDR3 coding DNA: TGTGCCAGCAGTTTCGGGACAGTGGGTGAAGCTTTCTTT. Residues: CASSFGTVGEAFF.

The V and J genes are TRBV2 and TRBJ2-2; 8 nucleotides agree with TRBD1. The CDR3 length is 15 residues. Germline CDR1 and CDR2: SNHLY and FYNNEI. J was trimmed by 8 bases and V by 4 bases; bases with no gene match: 9. CDR3 DNA: TGTGCCAGCAGTGTGAGACAGGGGAGATCTGGGGAGCTGTTTTTT. Translating gives CASSVRQGRSGELFF.

This clone was picked up one time. The CDR3 DNA reads as TGTGCCAGCAGCCAAGAACGCCAGGGTCCCTATGGCTACACCTTC. Translation gives CASSQERQGPYGYTF. This sequence joins TRBV4-2 and TRBJ1-2; perhaps TRBD1 as D (5 bases). Germline assignment: CDR1 LGHNA and CDR2 YNFKEQ. With 0 bases removed from V and 4 bases from J, the gap between germline ends came to 12 bases. There are 15 residues in the CDR3.

The chain recombines TRBV6-5 with TRBJ1-4; a possible D gene is TRBD1 (5 bases). Germline V gene lookup returns CDR1 MNHEY and CDR2 SVGAGI. The CDR3 runs to 15 residues. V lost 6 bases, J lost 8 bases, and 19 bases lay in between. Here the CDR3 reads CASRTSGGVAEKLFF. The CDR3, as DNA: TGTGCCAGCAGGACGTCGGGGGGGGTTGCGGAAAAACTGTTTTTT.

On this clone itself: A junction boundary mismatches the germline segment, possibly from a read error. The V gene is TRBV2, the J gene TRBJ2-5; 16 nucleotides match TRBD2. The germline gives CDR1 SNHLY, CDR2 FYNNEI. This CDR3 has 17 residues. The CDR3 coding sequence is TGTGCCAGCAGCGAAGGGACTAGCGGGGGGGATCGGGAGACCCAGTACTTC. It is translated as CASSEGTSGGDRETQYF.